This T cell receptor (beta chain) comes out of a study of control samples from healthy donors and cancer patients. Profiling relied on immunoSEQ multiplex PCR, and the TCRdb table lists in-frame clones only, not all of them. The sample has roughly 130,000 clones; 75% to 95% are singletons. The CDR3 consists of 16 residues. CDR1 is SEHNR, CDR2 FQNEAQ, per germline (reference sequence). V shed 5 bases and J 4 bases; nucleotides not matched to a gene: 13. V usage is TRBV7-9 and J usage is TRBJ1-1, with 7 nucleotides matching TRBD1. The receptor's source is a man between 18 and 35 years old in good health. The material sequenced was blood. This chain's CDR3 is CASSHSEYRGTTEAFF. Written as DNA, the CDR3 is TGTGCCAGCAGCCACTCAGAGTACAGGGGCACCACTGAAGCTTTCTTT.